This T cell receptor (beta chain) was recovered during a study of blood T cell repertoires in COVID-19. Study-level background: The analysed material was cDNA or gDNA that came from T cells, B-cell-depleted T cells, or PBMCs.

Trimming pared 2 bases from V and 5 bases from J, leaving 10 bases between. This CDR3 contains 13 residues. Germline CDR1 SGHNT, CDR2 YYREEE (reference sequence). The authors' processing: Estimates of nucleated cell counts were drawn from the amplification of reference gene primers. Sequencing was performed with immunoSEQ multiplex PCR; in TCRdb, only in-frame clones are kept and a portion is missing. V, J and clone size reflect that table, while D and trimming were determined from the DNA. The sample carries about 43,000 clones, 70% to 90% recorded once. The sequenced material came from peripheral blood. This sequence was found in a man in his sixties with active COVID-19. This rearrangement joins TRBV5-4 to TRBJ1-2, with a possible D match to TRBD1 (5 bases). In DNA form, the CDR3 reads TGTGCCAGCAGCTTTGGGCAGGGTTATGGCTACACCTTC. Translating gives CASSFGQGYGYTF.